Sequencing of this TCR beta chain was carried out in a study of blood T cell repertoires in COVID-19. Study as a whole: Acute and convalescent COVID-19 samples came from the United States, Italy and Spain. Sources were T cells, B-cell-depleted T cells, or PBMCs; the material itself was cDNA or gDNA.

Per germline, CDR1 SGHRS and CDR2 YFSETQ. After removal of 5 bases from V and 2 bases from J, the junction contained 3 bases not matched to a gene. CDR3 length: 13 residues. As processed by the authors: Amplification with reference gene primers provided the estimates of nucleated cell counts. This table comes from immunoSEQ multiplex PCR, and its TCRdb copy is limited to in-frame clones, with some not included. V, J and clone size reflect that table, while D and trimming were determined from the DNA. The table lists around 270,000 clones, about 86% of them singletons. This clone was detected a few times. The Seattle site enrolled patients during active infection and followed them longitudinally.

This clonotype originated in a person between 65 and 79 years old with COVID-19, enrolled during active disease. This rearrangement joins TRBV5-1 to TRBJ1-1; 7 nucleotides agree with TRBD1. The sample taken for sequencing was peripheral blood. Here the CDR3 reads CASRGQLNTEAFF. The CDR3 nucleotides read TGCGCCAGCAGGGGACAGCTTAACACTGAAGCTTTCTTT.